One and the same sample provided the 18 T cell receptor beta chains below, sequenced in a study of blood T cell repertoires in COVID-19. Only in-frame clones appear in the TCRdb table, and some are missing; sequencing was by immunoSEQ multiplex PCR. The data show some 320,000 clones, with 85% seen just once and about 2% held by the top ten. The sample was PBMCs or T cells enriched from blood (not recorded which). The receptors shown here come from a woman in her 30s who had been exposed to COVID-19.

This clone was seen only once. The chain joins TRBV28 to TRBJ2-4; 7 positions match TRBD2. Germline CDR1 reads MDHEN; CDR2 reads SYDVKM. The V gene end was trimmed by 7 bases and the J gene end by 1 base; junction bases not matched to a gene: 16. This CDR3 comprises 18 residues. CDR3 region: CASTSGTGGRMAKNIQYF. In nucleotides, the CDR3 is TGTGCCAGCACCTCCGGGACCGGGGGGAGGATGGCCAAAAACATTCAGTACTTC.

This clone appeared a few times. The chain has TRBV27 and TRBJ1-5; 8 bases map to TRBD1. The CDR3 consists of 16 residues. With V trimmed by 6 bases and J by 9 bases, 16 bases remained unmatched. Looked up from germline, CDR1 is MNHEY and CDR2 is SMNVEV (reference sequence). CDR3 in DNA: TGTGCCAGCAGCTTAGCCGAGCCACAGGGGGTGGGGCCCCAGCATTTT. Protein product: CASSLAEPQGVGPQHF.

This clone came up once. No DNA is shown, since the ends of the CDR3 on it are uncertain; the CDR3 is the one TCRdb lists. The rearrangement links TRBV30 to TRBJ2-2; the table names TRBD2, a call not compared with the DNA. Germline V gene sequence: CDR1 GTSNPN, CDR2 SVGIG (reference sequence). The length of the CDR3 is 13 amino acids, counting both ends. This CDR3 is CAWSLFGAGELFF.

This clone occurred once. The CDR3 here is CASSLRGAGGPETQYF. CDR3 nucleotide sequence: TGTGCCAGCAGCCTCCGAGGGGCGGGGGGACCAGAGACCCAGTACTTC. This chain links TRBV7-2 with TRBJ2-5; 8 nucleotides align to TRBD2. Germline CDR1 reads SGHTA; CDR2 reads FQGNSA. V shed 5 bases and J 4 bases; nucleotides not matched to a gene: 12. This CDR3 has 16 residues. Using reference TRBV7-2 and TRBJ2-5 for the parts outside the CDR3, the full variable domain is GAGVSQSPSNKVTEKGKDVELRCDPISGHTALYWYRQSLGQGLEFLIYFQGNSAPDKSGLPSDRFSAERTGGSVSTLTIQRTQQEDSAVYLCASSLRGAGGPETQYFGPGTRLLVL.

The chain recombines TRBV3-1 (or the pseudogene TRBV3-2) with TRBJ1-1; 8 bases line up with TRBD1. CDR3 size: 14 residues. Trimming cost V 6 bases and J 5 bases; bases outside gene matches: 8. Germline V gene data show CDR1 as LGHDT and CDR2 as YNNKEL (reference sequence). This CDR3 is CASRPTGGRTEAFF. The CDR3, as DNA: TGTGCCAGCAGACCAACAGGGGGGAGAACTGAAGCTTTCTTT.

J is TRBJ1-6 and V is TRBV5-1; D call uncertain. The CDR3 has 14 amino acids. Germline V CDR1 and CDR2: SGHRS, YFSETQ. V was shortened by 0 bases and J by 4 bases, with 5 bases between the two germline ends. CDR3 sequence: CASSLETYNSPLHF. The CDR3 region has the DNA TGCGCCAGCAGCTTGGAGACTTATAATTCACCCCTCCACTTT. Using reference TRBV5-1 and TRBJ1-6 for the parts outside the CDR3, the full variable domain is KAGVTQTPRYLIKTRGQQVTLSCSPISGHRSVSWYQQTPGQGLQFLFEYFSETQRNKGNFPGRFSGRQFSNSRSEMNVSTLELGDSALYLCASSLETYNSPLHFGNGTRLTVT.

This clone appeared a few times. The V and J genes are TRBV19 and TRBJ1-1; possible D gene TRBD1, 5 bases. Per the germline V gene, CDR1 is LNHDA and CDR2 is SQIVND (reference sequence). Trimming shortened V by 8 bases and J by 1 base, and 17 bases separated the two germline ends. The CDR3 has 15 amino acids. The CDR3 nucleotides are TGTGCCAGTTTCTCTTCGGGGCGGGGGAACACTGAAGCTTTCTTT. Its translation: CASFSSGRGNTEAFF. Together with reference TRBV19 and TRBJ1-1, the CDR3 gives the full variable domain: DGGITQSPKYLFRKEGQNVTLSCEQNLNHDAMYWYRQDPGQGLRLIYYSQIVNDFQKGDIAEGYSVSREKKESFPLTVTSAQKNPTAFYLCASFSSGRGNTEAFFGQGTRLTVV.

This clone was found a few times. V and J are TRBV12-3 or TRBV12-4 and TRBJ2-1; a weak D match, TRBD1 (6 bases). The CDR3 spans 12 residues. Trimming stripped 4 bases from V and 8 bases from J, with 9 bases between. DNA of the CDR3: TGTGCCAGCAGTTGGACAGCACATGAGCAGTTCTTC. Translating gives CASSWTAHEQFF.

The rearrangement joins TRBV5-4 to TRBJ1-1, with TRBD1 matching 8 bases. V lost 4 bases to trimming and J lost 1 base; unmatched junction nucleotides: 12. CDR1 and CDR2 (germline): SGHNT, YYREEE (reference sequence). There are 17 residues in the CDR3. DNA of the CDR3: TGTGCCAGCAGCCTACAACTCGGGACAGGATCGAACACTGAAGCTTTCTTT. Protein product: CASSLQLGTGSNTEAFF.

The chain carries TRBV7-3 and TRBJ1-1, with TRBD1 matching 8 bases. The CDR3 spans 13 residues. V lost 7 bases, J lost 5 bases, and 6 bases stayed unmatched. Germline CDR1 reads SGHTA; CDR2 reads FQGTGA. The CDR3 DNA follows: TGTGCCAGCACGACAGGGGCAGGGACTGAAGCTTTCTTT. Its protein is CASTTGAGTEAFF.

The chain joins TRBV6-1 to TRBJ2-7; the match to TRBD1 covers 10 bases. J gave up 1 base and V 4 bases, and 16 bases lay outside the gene matches. The germline gives CDR1 MNHNS, CDR2 SASEGT. The CDR3 runs 19 residues. In DNA, the CDR3 is TGTGCCAGCAGTGGACCGGGACAGGGGAAAGTCTCCTCTTCCTACGAGCAGTACTTC. It yields the protein CASSGPGQGKVSSSYEQYF.

V usage is TRBV6-1 and J usage is TRBJ2-7, with 8 bases fitting TRBD2. The germline V gene has CDR1 MNHNS and CDR2 SASEGT. CDR3 size: 15 residues. J was trimmed by 3 bases and V by 2 bases; bases with no gene match: 6. CDR3 nucleotide sequence: TGTGCCAGCAGTGAATCGGGGGGGGAGGTCTACGAGCAGTACTTC. Translated, it gives CASSESGGEVYEQYF.

This chain uses TRBV18 with TRBJ2-1, with 8 bases that match TRBD1. Germline assignment: CDR1 KGHSH and CDR2 LQKENI. Trimming removed 4 bases from V and 7 bases from J; junction bases left unmatched: 3. The CDR3 totals 13 residues. In nucleotides, the CDR3 is TGTGCCAGCTCACAGGACAGGGAAAATGAGCAGTTCTTC. Its translation: CASSQDRENEQFF.

This chain joins TRBV27 and TRBJ2-1; 13 nucleotides line up with TRBD2. The CDR3 covers 15 residues. Germline CDR1 is MNHEY and CDR2 is SMNVEV (reference sequence). V lost 7 bases, J lost 7 bases, and 7 bases stayed unmatched. CDR3: CASTKLAGGQNEQFF. For the CDR3, the DNA is TGTGCCAGCACGAAACTAGCGGGGGGGCAGAATGAGCAGTTCTTC.

The table lists this clone with a count of one. The gene calls are TRBV2 and TRBJ2-5; D gene unclear. Trimming stripped 4 bases from V and 3 bases from J, with 6 bases between. The CDR3 has 12 residues. CDR1 SNHLY and CDR2 FYNNEI come from the germline V gene. For the CDR3, the DNA is TGTGCCAGCAGTGTTGTAAAAGAGACCCAGTACTTC. It translates to CASSVVKETQYF.

The chain is built from TRBV24-1 and TRBJ2-1; possibly TRBD1 for D (5 bases). The V gene's germline CDR1 is KGHDR and CDR2 SFDVKD. Deletions cut 3 bases from V and 0 bases from J, with 8 bases between. The CDR3 contains 15 residues. In DNA, the CDR3 is TGTGCCACCAGTGATCCAGACAGCTCCTACAATGAGCAGTTCTTC. It encodes CATSDPDSSYNEQFF.

The chain combines TRBV30 with TRBJ1-5; D not resolved. In germline, CDR1 is GTSNPN, CDR2 SVGIG (reference sequence). This CDR3 is built from 14 residues. V was trimmed by 0 bases and J by 4 bases, leaving 10 bases between them. The CDR3 DNA follows: TGTGCCTGGAGTGTATCAGTCCAGAATCAGCCCCAGCATTTT. It translates to CAWSVSVQNQPQHF.

The chain combines TRBV7-3 with TRBJ2-7; D is uncertain. Germline lookup yields CDR1 SGHTA and CDR2 FQGTGA. This CDR3 has 12 amino acids. V was clipped by 5 bases and J by 4 bases, with 9 bases between them. The CDR3 region has the DNA TGTGCCAGCAGCCCCGGCGGTTACGAGCAGTACTTC. It encodes CASSPGGYEQYF.